This TCR beta chain was profiled in a study of blood T cell repertoires in COVID-19. V dropped 3 bases and J dropped 4; count of bases not matched to a gene: 2. The CDR3 totals 14 residues. Germline V gene sequence: CDR1 SQVTM, CDR2 ANQGSEA. The repertoire was sequenced with immunoSEQ multiplex PCR; TCRdb's copy has only in-frame clones and lacks some. The table records 250,000 to 400,000 clones, under 90% of them present only once. This receptor was identified in a man in his fifties or sixties who had recovered from COVID-19. V gene TRBV29-1 combines with J gene TRBJ2-1; 11 nucleotides match TRBD2. Sample: PBMCs or T cells enriched from blood (not recorded which). Here the CDR3 DNA reads TGCAGCGTTGATCGACTAGCGGGATACAATGAGCAGTTCTTC. Translating gives CSVDRLAGYNEQFF.